This section outlines one T cell receptor beta chain sequence together with its context. The antigen remains undetermined. The CDR3 contains 15 residues. Germline CDR1 reads LNHDA; CDR2 reads SQIVND (reference sequence). V trimming: 5 bases; J trimming: 2 bases; junction bases outside the gene matches: 5. The source material, RNA transcripts, was used to amplify TCR beta CDR3 regions. First-round RT-PCR with HTBI primers amplified the TCR CDR3 region. TCRdb reprocessed the multiplex PCR reads via MiXCR and lists one record per CDR3 protein. The sample has 380,000 or so distinct CDR3 sequences; 11% to 15% are singletons. This record belongs to a study of T cells in Graves' hyperthyroidism and ophthalmopathy. Study results and caveats: Most expanded thyroid clonotypes above 0.001 recurred in blood.

Reasons for excluding patients were uncontrolled infection, other autoimmune disease, pregnancy or lactation. Clinicians diagnosed patients from clinical symptoms, serum thyroxine and TRAb, thyroid ultrasound and orbital computed tomography. This TCR derives from a woman in her thirties with Graves' hyperthyroidism. The chain recombines TRBV19 with TRBJ1-5; 8 positions agree with TRBD1. The specimen sequenced was blood. The CDR3 region is CASSVDRVGNQPQHF. Written as DNA, the CDR3 is TGTGCCAGTAGTGTGGACAGGGTGGGCAATCAGCCCCAGCATTTT.